The clone carrying this TCR beta chain was found many times. The time point is: pre-sensitization, week 0. The sample's treatment: therapeutic diphenylcyclopropenone sensitization with weekly scalp DPC. Prior to application of each patch test, blood was drawn. The sample is drawn from a study of human T cells and chemical hapten exposure. One entry per CDR3 protein results from TCRdb running MiXCR on the RACE reads. This table holds under 70,000 distinct CDR3 sequences, about 10% found once. The sample in question was whole blood, obtained in connection with sensitization to the hapten diphenylcyclopropenone (DPC). The receptor was isolated from a woman aged 40 to 49 with alopecia areata. Some clones in this sample may be carry-over from other donors' samples.

The CDR3 is CASSIQGSYEQYF. Here the CDR3 DNA reads TGTGCCAGTAGTATCCAGGGTTCCTACGAGCAGTACTTC. V is TRBV19 and J is TRBJ2-7; the D gene is possibly TRBD1 (5 bases). V shed 3 bases and J shed 1 base, with 7 bases lying between them. Germline CDR1 reads LNHDA; CDR2 reads SQIVND (reference sequence). The CDR3 has 13 amino acids.